This TCR beta chain is drawn from a study of T cell repertoires in cytomegalovirus infection. Study-level information: As its CMV epitopes, the study selected recently identified HLA-C-restricted and well-studied HLA-B-restricted targets. A matching HLA type, together with CMV infection, was signaled by public TCR beta signatures. Findings and caveats of the study: Identification of carriers of CMV plus the relevant HLA was performed using cumulative public TCR beta family frequency. Dominating the ex vivo response were HLA-C-restricted CMV-specific TCR beta clonotypes.

Points on this clonotype: Its antigen is as yet unknown.

TCRdb used MiXCR to reprocess the reads, holding one entry per CDR3 protein. The table has under 500,000 distinct CDR3 sequences, approximately 40% seen once; the top ten hold about 41%. The sample consisted of cultured PBMCs, taken from culture after CMV antigen stimulation. The TCR comes from a human donor in good health (CMV status not recorded). Some clones in this sample may be carry-over from other donors' samples.

The CDR3, as DNA: TGTGCCAGCAGAAATAGCGGGGCGGCCTTTGTGCAGTTCTTC. It is translated as CASRNSGAAFVQFF. The chain combines TRBV28 with TRBJ2-1; the match to TRBD2 covers 8 bases. Germline loops: CDR1 MDHEN, CDR2 SYDVKM. This CDR3 contains 14 residues. Trimming took 6 bases from V and 12 from J; bases not matched to a gene: 13.